The present TCR beta chain was sequenced within a study of control samples from healthy donors and cancer patients. Sequenced by immunoSEQ multiplex PCR; TCRdb stores in-frame clones only, minus some. The sample has hundreds of thousands of clones, over 75% seen once. This CDR3 spans 13 amino acids. Germline V gene sequence: CDR1 SGHTS, CDR2 YDEGEE. The germline V and J ends were trimmed by 3 bases and 6 bases, with 10 bases remaining between them. The sample was PBMCs. This chain uses TRBV5-8 with TRBJ1-5, with D hard to call. The source of this sequence is a man aged 35 to 55 with head and neck cancer. This CDR3 reads CASSWTSIQPQHF. The CDR3 coding sequence is TGTGCCAGCAGCTGGACTTCGATTCAGCCCCAGCATTTT.